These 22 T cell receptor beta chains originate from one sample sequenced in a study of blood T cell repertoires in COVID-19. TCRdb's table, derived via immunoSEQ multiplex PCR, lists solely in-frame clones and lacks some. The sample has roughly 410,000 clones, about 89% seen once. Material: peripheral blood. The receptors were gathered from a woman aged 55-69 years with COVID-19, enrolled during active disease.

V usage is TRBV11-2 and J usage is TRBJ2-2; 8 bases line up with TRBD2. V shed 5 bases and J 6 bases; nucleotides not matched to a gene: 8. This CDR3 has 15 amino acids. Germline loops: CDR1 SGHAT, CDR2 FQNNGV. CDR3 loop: CASSDRTSWAGELFF. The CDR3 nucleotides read TGTGCCAGCAGCGACAGGACTAGCTGGGCCGGGGAGCTGTTTTTT.

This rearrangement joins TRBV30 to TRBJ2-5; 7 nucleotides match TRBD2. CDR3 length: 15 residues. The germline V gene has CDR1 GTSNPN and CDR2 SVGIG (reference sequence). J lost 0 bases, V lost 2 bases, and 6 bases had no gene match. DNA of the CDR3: TGTGCCTGGAGTCTAATAGCGGGCAACCAAGAGACCCAGTACTTC. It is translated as CAWSLIAGNQETQYF.

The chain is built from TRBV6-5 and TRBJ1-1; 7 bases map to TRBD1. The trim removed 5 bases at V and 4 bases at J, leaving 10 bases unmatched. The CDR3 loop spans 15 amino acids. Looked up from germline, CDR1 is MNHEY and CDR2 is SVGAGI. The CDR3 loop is CASSRQGMVGTEAFF. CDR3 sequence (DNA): TGTGCCAGCAGTCGACAGGGAATGGTTGGCACTGAAGCTTTCTTT.

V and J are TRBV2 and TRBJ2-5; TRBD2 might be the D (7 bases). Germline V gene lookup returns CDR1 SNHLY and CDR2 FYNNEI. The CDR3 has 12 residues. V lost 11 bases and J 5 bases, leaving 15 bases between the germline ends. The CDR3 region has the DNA TGTGCCGGGGGGGGGCGCCGGGAGACCCAGTACTTC. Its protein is CAGGGRRETQYF.

The CDR3 protein is CASSETTGGSGKLFF. The CDR3 bases are TGTGCCAGCAGTGAAACGACAGGGGGCTCCGGAAAACTGTTTTTT. This chain connects TRBV2 to TRBJ1-4; 10 bases are shared with TRBD1. Trimming removed 2 bases from V and 10 bases from J; junction bases left unmatched: 7. The CDR3 sequence is 15 residues long. Germline V gene data show CDR1 as SNHLY and CDR2 as FYNNEI.

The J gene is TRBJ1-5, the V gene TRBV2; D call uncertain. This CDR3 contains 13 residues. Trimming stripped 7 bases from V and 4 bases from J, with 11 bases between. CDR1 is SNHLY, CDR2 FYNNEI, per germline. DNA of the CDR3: TGTGCCAGCAAAACGGGGTGGAATCAGCCCCAGCATTTT. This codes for CASKTGWNQPQHF.

The CDR3 sequence: CASSTPNEKLFF. The CDR3 DNA reads TGTGCCAGCAGTACACCTAATGAAAAACTGTTTTTT. V usage is TRBV28 and J usage is TRBJ1-4, with D unclear. Trimming took off 5 bases at V and 3 bases at J, with 4 bases between the two ends. The CDR3 consists of 12 residues. In germline, CDR1 is MDHEN, CDR2 SYDVKM.

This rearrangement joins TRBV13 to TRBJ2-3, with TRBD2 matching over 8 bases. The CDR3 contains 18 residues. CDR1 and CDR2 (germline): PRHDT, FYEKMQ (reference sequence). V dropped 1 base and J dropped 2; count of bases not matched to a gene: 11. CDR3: CASSLVGSVSGVTDTQYF. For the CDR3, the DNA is TGTGCCAGCAGCTTAGTGGGGTCGGTTAGCGGGGTCACAGATACGCAGTATTTT.

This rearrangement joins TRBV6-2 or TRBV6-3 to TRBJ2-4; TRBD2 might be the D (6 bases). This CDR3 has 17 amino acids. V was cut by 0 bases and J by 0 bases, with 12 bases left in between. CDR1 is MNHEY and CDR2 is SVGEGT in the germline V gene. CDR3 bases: TGTGCCAGCAGTTACTCAGCCGGGGGTATAGCCAAAAACATTCAGTACTTC. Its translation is CASSYSAGGIAKNIQYF.

This CDR3 reads CASSSRTGEETQYF. The CDR3 nucleotides read TGCGCCAGCAGCAGCAGGACAGGGGAAGAGACCCAGTACTTC. The chain employs TRBV5-1 and TRBJ2-5; TRBD1 matches at 9 bases. The V gene's germline CDR1 is SGHRS and CDR2 YFSETQ. The CDR3 spans 14 residues. V lost 4 bases and J lost 3; bases outside the gene matches: 4. Based on the CDR3 plus reference TRBV5-1 and TRBJ2-5, the full variable domain is KAGVTQTPRYLIKTRGQQVTLSCSPISGHRSVSWYQQTPGQGLQFLFEYFSETQRNKGNFPGRFSGRQFSNSRSEMNVSTLELGDSALYLCASSSRTGEETQYFGPGTRLLVL.

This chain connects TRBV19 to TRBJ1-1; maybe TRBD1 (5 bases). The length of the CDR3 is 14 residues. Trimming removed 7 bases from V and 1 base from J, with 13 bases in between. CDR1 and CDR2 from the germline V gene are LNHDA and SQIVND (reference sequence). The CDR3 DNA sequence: TGTGCCAGTAAAACGGCGGGGACGAACACTGAAGCTTTCTTT. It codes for CASKTAGTNTEAFF. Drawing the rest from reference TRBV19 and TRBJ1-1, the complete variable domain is DGGITQSPKYLFRKEGQNVTLSCEQNLNHDAMYWYRQDPGQGLRLIYYSQIVNDFQKGDIAEGYSVSREKKESFPLTVTSAQKNPTAFYLCASKTAGTNTEAFFGQGTRLTVV.

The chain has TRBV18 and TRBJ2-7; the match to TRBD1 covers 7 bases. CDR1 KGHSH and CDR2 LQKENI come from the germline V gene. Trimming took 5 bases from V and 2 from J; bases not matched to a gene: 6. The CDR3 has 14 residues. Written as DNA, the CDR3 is TGTGCCAGCTCAGCCGGGACAGTCACCTACGAGCAGTACTTC. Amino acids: CASSAGTVTYEQYF. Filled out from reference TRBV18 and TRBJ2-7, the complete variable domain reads NAGVMQNPRHLVRRRGQEARLRCSPMKGHSHVYWYRQLPEEGLKFMVYLQKENIIDESGMPKERFSAEFPKEGPSILRIQQVVRGDSAAYFCASSAGTVTYEQYFGPGTRLTVT.

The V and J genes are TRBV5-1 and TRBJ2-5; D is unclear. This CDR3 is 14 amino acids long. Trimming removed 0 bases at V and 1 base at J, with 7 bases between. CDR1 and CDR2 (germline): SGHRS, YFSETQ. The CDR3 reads CASSLVPIQETQYF. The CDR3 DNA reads TGCGCCAGCAGCTTGGTTCCTATCCAAGAGACCCAGTACTTC.

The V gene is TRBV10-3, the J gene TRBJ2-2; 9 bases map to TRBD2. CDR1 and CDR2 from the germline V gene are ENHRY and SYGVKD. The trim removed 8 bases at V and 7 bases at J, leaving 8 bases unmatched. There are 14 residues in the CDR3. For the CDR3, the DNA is TGTGCCATCTCCAGCGGGGGGAGCGGCGGGGAGCTGTTTTTT. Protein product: CAISSGGSGGELFF.

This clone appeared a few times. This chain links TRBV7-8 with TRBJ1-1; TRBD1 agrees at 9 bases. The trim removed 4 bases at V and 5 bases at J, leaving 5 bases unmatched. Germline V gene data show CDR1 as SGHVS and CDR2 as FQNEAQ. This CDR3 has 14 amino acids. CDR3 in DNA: TGTGCCAGCAGCTCACAGGGGGCGTGGACTGAAGCTTTCTTT. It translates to CASSSQGAWTEAFF.

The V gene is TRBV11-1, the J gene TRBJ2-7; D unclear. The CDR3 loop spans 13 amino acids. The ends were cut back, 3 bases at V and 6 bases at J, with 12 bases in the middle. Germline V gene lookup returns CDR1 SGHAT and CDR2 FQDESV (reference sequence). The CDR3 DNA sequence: TGTGCCAGCAGCTTCACCGAGTATGCCGAGCAGTACTTC. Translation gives CASSFTEYAEQYF.

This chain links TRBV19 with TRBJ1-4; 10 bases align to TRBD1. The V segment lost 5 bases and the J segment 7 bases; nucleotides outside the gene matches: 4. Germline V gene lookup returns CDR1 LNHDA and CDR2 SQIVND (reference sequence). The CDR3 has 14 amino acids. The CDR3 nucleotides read TGTGCCAGTAGTCCCGGGACAGGGGTTGAAAAACTGTTTTTT. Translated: CASSPGTGVEKLFF. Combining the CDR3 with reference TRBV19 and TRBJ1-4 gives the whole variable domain DGGITQSPKYLFRKEGQNVTLSCEQNLNHDAMYWYRQDPGQGLRLIYYSQIVNDFQKGDIAEGYSVSREKKESFPLTVTSAQKNPTAFYLCASSPGTGVEKLFFGSGTQLSVL.

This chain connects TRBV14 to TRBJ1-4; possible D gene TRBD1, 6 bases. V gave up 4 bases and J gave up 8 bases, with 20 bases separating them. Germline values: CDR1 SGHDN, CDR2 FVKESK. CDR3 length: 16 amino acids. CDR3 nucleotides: TGTGCCAGCAGCCCCAATCTGGGGGCCCCTGGAGAAAAACTGTTTTTT. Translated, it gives CASSPNLGAPGEKLFF.

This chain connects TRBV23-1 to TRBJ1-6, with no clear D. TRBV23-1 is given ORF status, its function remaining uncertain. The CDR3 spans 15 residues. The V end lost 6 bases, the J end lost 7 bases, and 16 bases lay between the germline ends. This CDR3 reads CASRPSLALNSPLHF. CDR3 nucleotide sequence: TGCGCCAGCAGACCCTCTTTAGCCCTGAATTCACCCCTCCACTTT.

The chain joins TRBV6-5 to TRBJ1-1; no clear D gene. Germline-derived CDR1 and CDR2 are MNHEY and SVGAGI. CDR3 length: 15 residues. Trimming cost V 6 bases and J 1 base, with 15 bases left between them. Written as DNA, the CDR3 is TGTGCCAGCAGCAAACCTCGGGGAGCGAACACTGAAGCTTTCTTT. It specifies CASSKPRGANTEAFF.

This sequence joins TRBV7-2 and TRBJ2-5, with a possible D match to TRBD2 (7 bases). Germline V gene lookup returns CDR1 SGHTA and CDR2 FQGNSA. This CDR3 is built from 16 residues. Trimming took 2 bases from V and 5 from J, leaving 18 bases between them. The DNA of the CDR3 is TGTGCCAGCAGCTTACACTGGGGGGGCCCTGGGGAGACCCAGTACTTC. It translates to CASSLHWGGPGETQYF.

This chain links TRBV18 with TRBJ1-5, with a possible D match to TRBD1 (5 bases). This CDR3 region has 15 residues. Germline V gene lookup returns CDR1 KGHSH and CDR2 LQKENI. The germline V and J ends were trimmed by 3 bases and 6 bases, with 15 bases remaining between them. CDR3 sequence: CASSPSGGSGQPQHF. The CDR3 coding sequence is TGTGCCAGCTCACCCTCCGGGGGGTCCGGTCAGCCCCAGCATTTT.